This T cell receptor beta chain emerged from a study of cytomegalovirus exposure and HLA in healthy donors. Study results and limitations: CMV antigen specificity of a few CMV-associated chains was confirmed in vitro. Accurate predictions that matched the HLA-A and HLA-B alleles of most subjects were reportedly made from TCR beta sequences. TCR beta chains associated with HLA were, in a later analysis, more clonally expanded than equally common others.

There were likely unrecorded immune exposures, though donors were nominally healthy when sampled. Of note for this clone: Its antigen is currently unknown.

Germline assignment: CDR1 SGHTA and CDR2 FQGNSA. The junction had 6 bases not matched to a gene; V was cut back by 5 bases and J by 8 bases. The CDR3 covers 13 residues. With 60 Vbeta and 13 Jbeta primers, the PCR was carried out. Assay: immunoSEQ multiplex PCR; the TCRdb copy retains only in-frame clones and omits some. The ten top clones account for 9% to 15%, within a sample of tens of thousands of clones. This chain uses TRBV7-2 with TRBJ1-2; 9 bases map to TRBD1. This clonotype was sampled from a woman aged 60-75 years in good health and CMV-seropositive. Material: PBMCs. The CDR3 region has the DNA TGTGCCAGCAGCGACGGGACAGGGCGGGGCTACACCTTC. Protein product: CASSDGTGRGYTF.